The 20 T cell receptor beta chains reported below all come from one sample, sequenced in a study of neurological immune-mediated disorders. TCRdb fed the 5' RACE reads into MiXCR, producing one record per CDR3 protein. Of 35,000 to 50,000 distinct CDR3 sequences listed, about 14% are singletons. Sequencing was carried out using CD4+ T cells from blood. These receptors were taken from a woman aged 55 to 70 with HTLV-1-associated myelopathy (HAM/TSP).

The chain links TRBV20-1 to TRBJ2-1; 9 nucleotides match TRBD2. The CDR3 covers 14 residues. Germline V gene sequence: CDR1 DFQATT, CDR2 SNEGSKA (reference sequence). With 4 bases clipped from V and 9 bases from J, the junction kept 10 bases outside the gene matches. CDR3 coding DNA: TGCAGTGCTACTGGGTGGCTAGCGGGGTCTGAGCAGTTCTTC. It specifies CSATGWLAGSEQFF.

The sample holds many counts of this clonotype. V gene TRBV5-1 combines with J gene TRBJ2-7; the match to TRBD2 covers 7 bases. The V gene's germline CDR1 is SGHRS and CDR2 YFSETQ. V shed 3 bases and J 4 bases; nucleotides not matched to a gene: 10. This CDR3 is 15 amino acids long. Here the CDR3 reads CASSWGGIGFYEQYF. CDR3 nucleotide sequence: TGCGCCAGCAGCTGGGGGGGAATTGGTTTTTACGAGCAGTACTTC.

This clonotype was recorded many times. The chain joins TRBV4-1 to TRBJ2-1; D is undetermined. The CDR3 is 17 amino acids. Germline V lookup: CDR1 MGHRA, CDR2 YSYEKL. V lost 1 base and J 0 bases, leaving 13 bases between the germline ends. CDR3: CASSQGLGAPSYNEQFF. The CDR3 nucleotides read TGCGCCAGCAGCCAAGGGCTGGGCGCCCCCTCCTACAATGAGCAGTTCTTC.

This clonotype was recorded at least ten times. The V and J genes are TRBV10-2 and TRBJ2-3, with D possibly called TRBD1 or TRBD2 (5 bases each). The germline V gene has CDR1 WSHSY and CDR2 SAAADI. This CDR3 spans 16 amino acids. Trimming shortened V by 7 bases and J by 0 bases, and 17 bases separated the two germline ends. CDR3 region: CASIRGDDISTDTQYF. The CDR3 bases are TGCGCCAGCATAAGAGGGGATGATATAAGCACAGATACGCAGTATTTT.

This clonotype was counted many times. V gene TRBV29-1 combines with J gene TRBJ1-5, with a possible D match to TRBD1 (6 bases). V lost 5 bases, J lost 4 bases, and 21 bases lay in between. From germline, CDR1 is SQVTM and CDR2 ANQGSEA. CDR3 length: 16 amino acids. The CDR3 DNA sequence: TGCAGCGTTAGTACACACACCACAGGGAGAAATCAGCCCCAGCATTTT. Protein product: CSVSTHTTGRNQPQHF.

This clonotype was detected many times. The chain is built from TRBV20-1 and TRBJ2-3; 15 bases agree with TRBD2. The V and J ends lost 4 bases and 0 bases, in that order; junction bases with no gene match: 8. Germline loops: CDR1 DFQATT, CDR2 SNEGSKA (reference sequence). CDR3 size: 18 residues. The CDR3 sequence is CSAITGTSGGPSTDTQYF. CDR3 DNA: TGCAGTGCTATCACCGGGACTAGCGGGGGGCCTAGCACAGATACGCAGTATTTT.

The chain couples TRBV20-1 to TRBJ2-5; perhaps TRBD2 as D (6 bases). V was cut by 1 base and J by 0 bases, with 12 bases left in between. There are 15 residues in the CDR3. The germline V gene encodes CDR1 DFQATT and CDR2 SNEGSKA (reference sequence). This CDR3 is CSARVAGRYQETQYF. CDR3 coding DNA: TGCAGTGCTAGAGTTGCGGGGCGGTACCAAGAGACCCAGTACTTC.

On this clonotype: Given a much more abundant clone one base away, this may be a read error. V and J are TRBV2 and TRBJ2-1, with D perhaps given as TRBD1 or TRBD2 (5 bases each). The CDR3 loop spans 13 amino acids. Germline V CDR1 and CDR2: SNHLY, FYNNEI. The CDR3 DNA follows: TGTGCCAGCGAGGGTGGACAAACAAATGAGCATTTCTTC. It encodes CASEGGQTNEHFF.

This clonotype came up many times. V and J are TRBV10-3 and TRBJ2-7; D not resolved. The V and J ends lost 0 bases and 0 bases respectively, with 6 bases between them. Per germline, CDR1 ENHRY and CDR2 SYGVKD. The CDR3 length is 14 residues. The chain's CDR3 is CAISESPRSYEQYF. CDR3 DNA: TGTGCCATCAGTGAGTCGCCCCGCTCCTACGAGCAGTACTTC.

This clonotype is judged medium-sized. V is TRBV20-1 and J is TRBJ1-4, with D possibly being TRBD1 (5 bases). The CDR3 consists of 15 residues. Germline lookup yields CDR1 DFQATT and CDR2 SNEGSKA (reference sequence). The germline V and J ends were trimmed by 1 base and 5 bases, with 14 bases remaining between them. CDR3 DNA: TGCAGTGCTAGAGCAGAGACAGCGTACAATGAAAAACTGTTTTTT. Its translation is CSARAETAYNEKLFF.

CDR3 coding DNA: TGCGCCAGCAGCCAAGATTCCAGGACTAGCGGGGGTGCCCGGACAGATACGCAGTATTTT. Translation: CASSQDSRTSGGARTDTQYF. This rearrangement joins TRBV4-1 to TRBJ2-3; 13 bases map to TRBD2. CDR1 is MGHRA, CDR2 YSYEKL, per germline. The CDR3 is 20 amino acids. V lost 0 bases to trimming and J lost 3 bases; unmatched junction nucleotides: 12.

This clonotype was recorded many times. The V and J genes are TRBV20-1 and TRBJ1-3; D remains ambiguous. The CDR3 covers 16 residues. The V end lost 1 base, the J end lost 3 bases, and 16 bases lay between the germline ends. Germline V lookup: CDR1 DFQATT, CDR2 SNEGSKA (reference sequence). Here the CDR3 DNA reads TGCAGTGCTAGAGGGAACCCCAAATTTGGTGGAAACACCATATATTTT. Amino acid sequence: CSARGNPKFGGNTIYF.

In this sample, this clonotype turned up many times. V gene TRBV4-1 combines with J gene TRBJ1-5; maybe TRBD1 (6 bases). This CDR3 spans 15 amino acids. The germline gives CDR1 MGHRA, CDR2 YSYEKL. V dropped 1 base and J dropped 9 bases, with 16 bases sitting between them. CDR3 in amino acids: CASSQAKLRGAPQHF. The DNA for the CDR3 is TGCGCCAGCAGCCAAGCCAAACTCAGGGGTGCGCCCCAGCATTTT.

V and J are TRBV7-9 and TRBJ2-7; 11 nucleotides align to TRBD2. The CDR3 spans 16 residues. CDR1 is SEHNR, CDR2 FQNEAQ, per germline (reference sequence). With V trimmed by 5 bases and J by 7 bases, 13 bases remained unmatched. CDR3 residues: CASSPPLAGGSGEQYF. For the CDR3, the DNA is TGTGCCAGCAGCCCGCCCCTAGCGGGGGGTTCTGGAGAGCAGTACTTC.

This clonotype showed up just a few times. The DNA for the CDR3 is TGTGCTAGTGGTTTGGGGGGAAACAGCGATGGCTACACCTTC. It specifies CASGLGGNSDGYTF. V gene TRBV12-5 combines with J gene TRBJ1-2, with D unclear. This CDR3 contains 14 residues. V was shortened by 1 base and J by 6 bases, with 12 bases between the two germline ends. CDR1 and CDR2 (germline): LGHNT, FRNRAP.

The chain employs TRBV1 and TRBJ1-3. TRBV1 represents a pseudogene. This CDR3 has 16 amino acids. The CDR3 DNA sequence: TGCACCAGCAGCCAAGCTGCGGATCACTCTGGAAACACCATATATTTT. Translated: CTSSQAADHSGNTIYF.

This clonotype was observed at least ten times. The genes are TRBV18 and TRBJ2-4; a weak D match, TRBD2 (5 bases). Germline V gives CDR1 KGHSH, CDR2 LQKENI. The CDR3 has 17 residues. Trimming cost V 0 bases and J 5 bases, with 17 bases left between them. CDR3 DNA sequence: TGTGCCAGCTCACCACCTTTTTTCCCAGAGGGCCAAAACATTCAGTACTTC. Protein: CASSPPFFPEGQNIQYF.

This clonotype came up many times. The rearrangement links TRBV9 to TRBJ1-4, with 8 positions matching TRBD1. The J segment lost 9 bases and the V segment lost 4 bases, leaving 11 bases of the junction unmatched. Germline CDR1 is SGDLS and CDR2 is YYNGEE. The CDR3 length is 15 residues. The CDR3 reads CASSPSPDRVQKLFF. CDR3 DNA: TGTGCCAGCAGCCCGTCCCCGGACAGGGTACAAAAACTGTTTTTT.

Many counts were recorded for this clonotype. A much larger clone lies one base from this, so it may be a read error. The rearrangement links TRBV29-1 to TRBJ2-3, with D unclear. Trimming removed 4 bases from V and 0 bases from J, with 11 bases in between. The CDR3 is 14 residues long. Germline V CDR1 and CDR2: SQVTM, ANQGSEA. CDR3 residues: CSVARRGSTDTQYF. The CDR3 nucleotides read TGCAGCGTTGCCCGGAGAGGTAGCACAGATACGCAGTATTTT.

In this sample, this clonotype turned up many times. The rearrangement links TRBV20-1 to TRBJ2-3, with D unresolved. The V end lost 5 bases, the J end lost 6 bases, and 12 bases lay between the germline ends. Germline-derived CDR1 and CDR2 are DFQATT and SNEGSKA (reference sequence). This CDR3 comprises 12 residues. The CDR3 region has the DNA TGCAGTGCTTACCCGAACGACGATACGCAGTATTTT. Its translation: CSAYPNDDTQYF.